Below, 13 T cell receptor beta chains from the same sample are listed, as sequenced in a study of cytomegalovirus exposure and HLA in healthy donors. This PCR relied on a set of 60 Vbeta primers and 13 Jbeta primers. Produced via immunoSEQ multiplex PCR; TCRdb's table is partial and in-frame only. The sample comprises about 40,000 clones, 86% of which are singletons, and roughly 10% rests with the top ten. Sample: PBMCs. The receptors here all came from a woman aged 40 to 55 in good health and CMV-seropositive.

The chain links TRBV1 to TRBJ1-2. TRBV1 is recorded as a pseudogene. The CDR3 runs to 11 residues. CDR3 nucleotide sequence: TGCACCAGCAGCCCGCGTCTTGGCTACACCTTC. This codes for CTSSPRLGYTF.

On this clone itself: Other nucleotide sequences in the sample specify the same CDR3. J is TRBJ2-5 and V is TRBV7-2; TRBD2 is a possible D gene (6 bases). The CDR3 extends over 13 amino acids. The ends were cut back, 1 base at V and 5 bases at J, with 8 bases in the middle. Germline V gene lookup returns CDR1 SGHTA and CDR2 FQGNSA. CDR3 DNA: TGTGCCAGCAGCTTAGTGGGAGGCGAGACCCAGTACTTC. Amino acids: CASSLVGGETQYF.

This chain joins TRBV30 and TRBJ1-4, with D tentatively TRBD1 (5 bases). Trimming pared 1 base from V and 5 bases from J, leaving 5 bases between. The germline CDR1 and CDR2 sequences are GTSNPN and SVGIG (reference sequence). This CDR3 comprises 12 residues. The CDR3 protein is CAWSEGNEKLFF. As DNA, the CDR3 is TGTGCCTGGAGTGAGGGGAATGAAAAACTGTTTTTT.

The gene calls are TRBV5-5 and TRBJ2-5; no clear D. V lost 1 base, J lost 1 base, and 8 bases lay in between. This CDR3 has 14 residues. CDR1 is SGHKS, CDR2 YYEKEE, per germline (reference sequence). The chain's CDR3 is CASSLSQSQETQYF. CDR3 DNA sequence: TGTGCCAGCAGCTTGTCACAGAGCCAAGAGACCCAGTACTTC.

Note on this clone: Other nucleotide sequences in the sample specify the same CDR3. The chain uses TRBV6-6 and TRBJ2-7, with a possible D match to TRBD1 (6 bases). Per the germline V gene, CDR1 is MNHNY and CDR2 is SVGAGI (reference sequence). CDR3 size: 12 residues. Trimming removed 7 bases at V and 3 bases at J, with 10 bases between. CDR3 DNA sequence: TGTGCCAGCACGCAACAGGGCTACGAGCAGTACTTC. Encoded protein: CASTQQGYEQYF.

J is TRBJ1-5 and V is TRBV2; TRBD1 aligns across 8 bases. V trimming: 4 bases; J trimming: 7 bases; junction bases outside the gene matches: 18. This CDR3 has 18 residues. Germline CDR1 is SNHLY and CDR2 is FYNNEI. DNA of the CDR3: TGTGCCAGCAGTGTTGGGGAGGACAGGGCAACCTTTTTGCAGCCCCAGCATTTT. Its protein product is CASSVGEDRATFLQPQHF.

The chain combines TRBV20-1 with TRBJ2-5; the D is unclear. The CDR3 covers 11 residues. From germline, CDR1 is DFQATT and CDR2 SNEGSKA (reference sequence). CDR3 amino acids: CSGSSVETQYF. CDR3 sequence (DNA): TGCAGCGGTAGCTCGGTTGAGACCCAGTACTTC.

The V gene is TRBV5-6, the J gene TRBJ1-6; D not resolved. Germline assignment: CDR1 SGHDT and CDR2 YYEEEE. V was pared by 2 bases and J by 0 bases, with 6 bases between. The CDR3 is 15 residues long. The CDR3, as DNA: TGTGCCAGCAGCTTCGCGAGCTCCTATAATTCACCCCTCCACTTT. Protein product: CASSFASSYNSPLHF.

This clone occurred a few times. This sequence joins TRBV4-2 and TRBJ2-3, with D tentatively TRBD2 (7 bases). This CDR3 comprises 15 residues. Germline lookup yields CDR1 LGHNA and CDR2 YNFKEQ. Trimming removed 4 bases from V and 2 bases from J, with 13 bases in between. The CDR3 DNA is TGTGCCAGCAGCCCTACCGGGGGGCACACAGATACGCAGTATTTT. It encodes CASSPTGGHTDTQYF.

This CDR3 is CASSGGMGSPLHF. The CDR3 DNA reads TGTGCCAGCAGTGGGGGCATGGGTTCACCCCTCCACTTT. The rearrangement joins TRBV6-4 to TRBJ1-6; possible D gene TRBD1, 5 bases. V was clipped by 4 bases and J by 9 bases, with 10 bases between them. The CDR3 sequence is 13 residues long. Germline CDR1 MRHNA, CDR2 SNTAGT.

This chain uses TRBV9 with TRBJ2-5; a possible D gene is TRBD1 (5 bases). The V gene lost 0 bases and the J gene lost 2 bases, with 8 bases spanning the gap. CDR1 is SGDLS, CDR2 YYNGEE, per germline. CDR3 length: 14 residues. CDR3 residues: CASSVADSQETQYF. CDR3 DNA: TGTGCCAGCAGCGTAGCTGACAGTCAAGAGACCCAGTACTTC.

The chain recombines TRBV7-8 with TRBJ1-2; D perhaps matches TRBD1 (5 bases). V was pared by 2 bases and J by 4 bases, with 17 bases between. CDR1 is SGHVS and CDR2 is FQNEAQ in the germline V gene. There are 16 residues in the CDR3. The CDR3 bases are TGTGCCAGCAGCTTAAAAGGGGAGGGCAGGCGCTATGGCTACACCTTC. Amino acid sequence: CASSLKGEGRRYGYTF.

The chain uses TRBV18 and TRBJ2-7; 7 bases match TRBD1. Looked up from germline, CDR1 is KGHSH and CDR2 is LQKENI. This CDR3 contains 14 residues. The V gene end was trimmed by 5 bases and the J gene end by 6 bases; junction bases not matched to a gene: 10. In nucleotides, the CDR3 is TGTGCCAGCTCAAACCGGGACAGCGGCGGCGAGCAGTACTTC. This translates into CASSNRDSGGEQYF.